This TCR beta chain was retrieved from a study of human thymus T cells. In regard to this clone: Its antigen is not known.

Corrective heart surgery yielded the resections from which the thymus tissue came. Donation came from healthy Finnish infants having corrective surgery for congenital heart defects. Method: immunoSEQ multiplex PCR; TCRdb's copy keeps in-frame clones and lacks some. The repertoire holds under 150,000 clones, around 94% seen once, with around 0.024% in the top ten. The CDR3 is 13 amino acids. V was pared by 10 bases and J by 6 bases, with 11 bases of the junction left unmatched. CDR1 and CDR2 (germline): MNHEY, SMNVEV (reference sequence). Overall study findings and caveats: Usage of V and J genes appeared biased in thymic and blood repertoires. Unrelated people showed highly overlapping thymic repertoires, related research reported.

This chain links TRBV27 with TRBJ2-7, with 8 bases identical to TRBD2. The TCR comes from a boy younger than two with a congenital heart defect but otherwise immunologically healthy. Sequencing used thymus tissue. The DNA of the CDR3 is TGTGCCATCGATAGCGGGACGCTCAGCGAGCAGTACTTC. Encoded protein: CAIDSGTLSEQYF.